This TCR beta chain was retrieved from a study of CD8 T cells in ankylosing spondylitis (dated by TCRdb to 2017 to 2019). Study-level background: The study set out to find disease-linked TCR variants by profiling T cell receptor beta repertoires in ankylosing spondylitis patients and healthy donors. Peripheral blood was sampled, and synovial fluid was additionally collected from ankylosing spondylitis patients. The whole study cohort included over 85 healthy donors and 20 to 25 ankylosing spondylitis patients. General conclusions and limits of the study: Some motif variants had previously been reported in the synovial fluid and blood of reactive arthritis patients, which suggests shared mechanisms of disease initiation. The disease-linked clones showed a CD8+ phenotype and occurred at relatively low frequencies in peripheral blood. The disease-linked clones were reported to be significantly enriched in matched synovial fluid samples from ankylosing spondylitis patients. A TCR beta motif made up of eight highly homologous amino acid variants appeared to be characteristic of blood from ankylosing spondylitis patients.

From the cysteine through the valine, the CDR3 covers 14 amino acids. Only the CDR3 portion is preserved as DNA: 42 bases, with reading frame beginning at the first base. CDR1 and CDR2, per the germline V gene (reference sequence), are DFQATT and SNEGSKA. Trimming takes 0 bases off V and 4 bases off J; junction bases not matched to a gene: 5. The listed sequencing device is Illumina HiSeq 2500. Quantitative 5'-RACE with molecular barcodes was used to prepare TCR beta libraries. Concerning the study's data processing: To identify disease-linked TCR variants, a new computational method was used, one built on a probabilistic model of VDJ rearrangement. The raw public data were reprocessed by TCRdb itself: fastp quality trimming at Q25, MiXCR clonotype calling, in-frame beta chains only. One record per CDR3 amino acid sequence lists the most common genes and DNA. The V and J calls were determined by TCRdb, not by the authors. This sample lists 250,000 to 300,000 distinct CDR3 sequences; around 20% were detected once. The biggest ten clones account for roughly 8% of the sample.

Comments on this clonotype: Its recognized antigen is unknown. It has no much larger one-base neighbor in the sample; base qualities were not kept.

The rearranged chain carries TRBV20-1 and TRBJ2-7; 8 of the junction bases match TRBD2. The clonotype originates from a male donor with ankylosing spondylitis or in good health (not recorded which). The sample was blood, either unsorted or a sorted T cell fraction (not recorded which). The CDR3 here reads CSAREPLAGYEQYV. At the DNA level, the sequence is TGCAGTGCTAGAGAACCCCTAGCGGGTTACGAGCAGTACGTC.